These 3 T cell receptor beta chains were all obtained from the same sample, sequenced in a study of T cell responses to AZD1222 COVID-19 vaccine. Assay: immunoSEQ multiplex PCR; the TCRdb copy retains only in-frame clones and omits some. This table has 85,000 to 120,000 clones, 90% appearing once. Sample: peripheral blood, taken 28 days after the second AZD1222 dose. These receptors were taken from an adult who received the AZD1222 COVID-19 vaccine.

With respect to this clone: Germline and junction disagree at one end, which may indicate a read error. V usage is TRBV7-7 and J usage is TRBJ2-5; 9 positions match TRBD2. The CDR3 length is 16 residues. Looked up from germline, CDR1 is SSHAT and CDR2 is FNYEAQ (reference sequence). The DNA of the CDR3 is TGTGCTAGCAGCTTAGTTTTTAGCGGGGGTCAAGAGACCCAGTACTTC. This sequence encodes CASSLVFSGGQETQYF.

The chain couples TRBV9 to TRBJ2-3, with 12 bases matching TRBD2. This CDR3 region has 16 residues. The germline V gene encodes CDR1 SGDLS and CDR2 YYNGEE. The J segment lost 1 base and the V segment lost 3 bases, leaving 3 bases of the junction unmatched. CDR3 bases: TGTGCCAGCAGCGCCCTAGCGGGGGGGGGCACAGATACGCAGTATTTT. Amino acid sequence: CASSALAGGGTDTQYF.

V and J are TRBV19 and TRBJ1-2, with D perhaps TRBD1 (6 bases). Trimming shortened V by 4 bases and J by 5 bases, and 17 bases separated the two germline ends. CDR3 length equals 15 residues. Per the germline V gene, CDR1 is LNHDA and CDR2 is SQIVND (reference sequence). This CDR3 is CASSKDSGAGYGYTF. CDR3 sequence (DNA): TGTGCCAGTAGTAAAGACTCAGGGGCGGGATATGGCTACACCTTC. Complete variable domain (other parts from reference TRBV19 and TRBJ1-2): DGGITQSPKYLFRKEGQNVTLSCEQNLNHDAMYWYRQDPGQGLRLIYYSQIVNDFQKGDIAEGYSVSREKKESFPLTVTSAQKNPTAFYLCASSKDSGAGYGYTFGSGTRLTVV.